The entry below describes one T cell receptor (beta chain). This sample is part of a study of PD-L1 blockade in urothelial cancer. Study-wide background: The authors examined blood 3 weeks (second dose) and 6 weeks after treatment start.

Germline V gene sequence: CDR1 SQVTM, CDR2 ANQGSEA. V was clipped by 6 bases and J by 1 base; unmatched bases: 9. The CDR3 spans 16 residues. Time point indicated: pretreatment peripheral blood. Sequencing was performed with immunoSEQ multiplex PCR; in TCRdb, only in-frame clones are kept and a portion is missing. The sample shows around 45,000 clones, more than 70% of them seen only once. Sequenced material: PBMCs, taken around atezolizumab (anti-PD-L1) treatment. This TCR was sampled from a man aged 55 to 70 with urothelial cancer. V and J are TRBV29-1 and TRBJ2-6; 7 bases line up with TRBD1. This chain's CDR3 is CSVQGWGQSGANVLTF. The DNA for the CDR3 is TGCAGCGTACAGGGTTGGGGACAGTCTGGGGCCAACGTCCTGACTTTC. Combining the CDR3 with reference TRBV29-1 and TRBJ2-6 gives the whole variable domain SAVISQKPSRDICQRGTSLTIQCQVDSQVTMMFWYRQQPGQSLTLIATANQGSEATYESGFVIDKFPISRPNLTFSTLTVSNMSPEDSSIYLCSVQGWGQSGANVLTFGAGSRLTVL.